The text below deals with one T cell receptor (beta chain). The entry originates in a study of blood T cell repertoires in COVID-19. Study-wide context: Acute-phase and convalescent COVID-19 samples originated in the United States, Italy and Spain. PBMCs, B-cell-depleted T cells, or T cells were the source of the cDNA or gDNA that made up the material.

A Seattle source enrolled patients during active infection and followed them longitudinally. As originally analysed: Using reference gene primer amplification, nucleated cell counts were estimated. The assay was immunoSEQ multiplex PCR, and TCRdb's table has in-frame clones only and misses some. The DNA gave D and trimming, while V, J and clone size come from that table. Of around 180,000 clones in the sample, more than 80% were seen once. CDR1 LGHDT and CDR2 YNNKEL come from the germline V gene (reference sequence). The CDR3 covers 13 residues. The V and J ends lost 9 bases and 0 bases respectively, with 9 bases between them.

Sequenced: peripheral blood. This clonotype was obtained from a woman older than 75 with COVID-19, enrolled during active disease. The chain has TRBV3-1 (or the pseudogene TRBV3-2) and TRBJ2-4; maybe TRBD2 (5 bases). The CDR3 bases are TGTGCCAGTGGACTCTTAGCCAAAAACATTCAGTACTTC. Translated, it gives CASGLLAKNIQYF.